A single T cell receptor beta chain is shown here with its context. This record belongs to a study of blood T cell repertoires in COVID-19. Study in general: Both acute and convalescent COVID-19 samples were obtained from the United States, Italy and Spain. Sample material is recorded as cDNA or gDNA derived from T cells, B-cell-depleted T cells, or PBMCs.

Original data processing: Cell counts per sample came from amplifying reference gene primers. The protocol was immunoSEQ multiplex PCR, while the TCRdb copy is restricted to in-frame clones and leaves out a portion. That table furnishes V, J and clone size, whereas the DNA furnished D and trimming. Of 300,000 to 400,000 clones listed, 88% are singletons. J was trimmed by 3 bases and V by 2 bases; bases with no gene match: 7. The CDR3 runs 15 residues. Germline loops: CDR1 LNHDA, CDR2 SQIVND (reference sequence). The sequenced sample consisted of peripheral blood. The chain has TRBV19 and TRBJ2-7; 7 bases are a match to TRBD2. The sequence was obtained from a woman between 45 and 65 years old with active or convalescent COVID-19. CDR3 nucleotides: TGTGCCAGTAGTATAAAGGGAGCGGGGAGCTACGAGCAGTACTTC. Amino acid sequence: CASSIKGAGSYEQYF.